This passage covers 21 T cell receptor beta chains from one sample sequenced in a study of cytomegalovirus exposure and HLA in healthy donors (dated by TCRdb to the late 2010s). The library was produced with the immunoSEQ multiplex PCR assay. TCRdb retrieved this table from immuneACCESS and kept in-frame rearrangements only. Not all clones are present; in checked studies, unresolved V genes account for under half, and no reason is known for the remainder. This sample is represented by about 110,000 clones; approximately 96% of them were singletons. The top ten clones comprise 0.65% to 0.7% of the sample. The source material was PBMCs. The receptor set was obtained from a woman aged 18 to 35 in good health and CMV-seronegative.

This rearrangement joins TRBV5-1 to TRBJ2-3, with 9 nucleotides matching TRBD1. Germline loops: CDR1 SGHRS, CDR2 YFSETQ. The CDR3 is 17 amino acids. Trimming at V came to 2 bases and at J to 1 base, leaving 8 bases not matched to a gene. This chain's CDR3 is CASSFGTGTGGTDTQYF. The CDR3 nucleotides are TGCGCCAGCAGCTTCGGGACAGGGACGGGGGGCACAGATACGCAGTATTTT.

CDR3 DNA: TGTGCCTGGGACCCCGGGACAGGGAATGGCTACACCTTC. As protein: CAWDPGTGNGYTF. The chain combines TRBV30 with TRBJ1-2; 9 positions match TRBD1. Trimming took 5 bases from V and 6 from J; bases not matched to a gene: 7. The CDR3 consists of 13 residues. CDR1 is GTSNPN and CDR2 is SVGIG in the germline V gene (reference sequence).

V gene TRBV28 combines with J gene TRBJ2-3; maybe TRBD1 (6 bases). V gave up 6 bases and J gave up 3 bases, with 22 bases separating them. CDR1 and CDR2 from the germline V gene are MDHEN and SYDVKM. This CDR3 contains 17 residues. This CDR3 reads CASSPLGWGRGTDTQYF. As DNA, the CDR3 is TGTGCCAGCAGCCCACTCGGGTGGGGGCGCGGTACAGATACGCAGTATTTT.

This chain joins TRBV6-5 and TRBJ2-2, with 12 nucleotides matching TRBD2. CDR1 MNHEY and CDR2 SVGAGI come from the germline V gene. The CDR3 is 15 amino acids. The ends lost 2 bases at V and 5 bases at J; junction bases unmatched: 0. CDR3 residues: CASSYTSGGTGELFF. The CDR3 region has the DNA TGTGCCAGCAGTTACACTAGCGGGGGGACCGGGGAGCTGTTTTTT.

The chain employs TRBV9 and TRBJ1-1; D call uncertain. Trimming took 6 bases from V and 3 from J, leaving 24 bases between them. The CDR3 spans 17 residues. Germline CDR1 reads SGDLS; CDR2 reads YYNGEE. This CDR3 reads CASNRVGKPRRDTEAFF. The CDR3 DNA sequence: TGTGCCAGCAATCGAGTCGGAAAGCCAAGGAGGGACACTGAAGCTTTCTTT.

This chain uses TRBV6-5 with TRBJ2-3, with TRBD2 matching over 9 bases. CDR3 length: 16 residues. The germline gives CDR1 MNHEY, CDR2 SVGAGI. With 2 bases clipped from V and 5 bases from J, the junction kept 8 bases outside the gene matches. CDR3: CASSYRGRGGGDTQYF. CDR3 bases: TGTGCCAGCAGTTACCGGGGGCGGGGGGGAGGAGATACGCAGTATTTT.

The rearrangement joins TRBV9 to TRBJ2-1; TRBD2 matches at 9 bases. J gave up 8 bases and V 1 base, and 10 bases lay outside the gene matches. The CDR3 consists of 16 residues. Germline V lookup: CDR1 SGDLS, CDR2 YYNGEE. For the CDR3, the DNA is TGTGCCAGCAGCGTATGGACTGGCGGGGGGGCCGATGAGCAGTTCTTC. This codes for CASSVWTGGGADEQFF.

This chain uses TRBV5-1 with TRBJ1-1; D may be TRBD1 (6 bases). The V end was cut by 0 bases, the J end by 5 bases, with 20 bases between. The CDR3 length is 17 residues. The V gene's germline CDR1 is SGHRS and CDR2 YFSETQ. The CDR3 loop reads CASSLAGGMGRATEAFF. CDR3 nucleotides: TGCGCCAGCAGCTTGGCGGGGGGCATGGGGCGAGCAACTGAAGCTTTCTTT. The entire variable domain, with the rest obtained from reference TRBV5-1 and TRBJ1-1, is as follows: KAGVTQTPRYLIKTRGQQVTLSCSPISGHRSVSWYQQTPGQGLQFLFEYFSETQRNKGNFPGRFSGRQFSNSRSEMNVSTLELGDSALYLCASSLAGGMGRATEAFFGQGTRLTVV.

V usage is TRBV6-5 and J usage is TRBJ1-3, with no clear D. CDR1 is MNHEY, CDR2 SVGAGI, per germline. Trimming shortened V by 2 bases and J by 7 bases, and 18 bases separated the two germline ends. The CDR3 covers 16 residues. CDR3 DNA: TGTGCCAGCAGTTACAGCCAGACCTCAATGGAGAACACCATATATTTT. It codes for CASSYSQTSMENTIYF.

V usage is TRBV6-5 and J usage is TRBJ2-7; 7 bases are shared with TRBD1. Germline-derived CDR1 and CDR2 are MNHEY and SVGAGI. The CDR3 is 15 residues long. Trimming took 2 bases from V and 0 from J; bases not matched to a gene: 4. CDR3 loop: CASSYGTVPSYEQYF. The CDR3 nucleotides read TGTGCCAGCAGTTACGGGACAGTCCCCTCCTACGAGCAGTACTTC.

The V call is TRBV18, the J call TRBJ1-1; D not resolved. Germline-derived CDR1 and CDR2 are KGHSH and LQKENI. The length of the CDR3 is 13 residues. V lost 6 bases, J lost 6 bases, and 14 bases lay in between. The CDR3 protein is CASSSFVRPEAFF. The CDR3 DNA reads TGTGCCAGCTCCTCGTTCGTTCGTCCTGAAGCTTTCTTT.

The CDR3: CASIPRAGGYNEQFF. CDR3 bases: TGTGCCAGTATCCCCCGGGCGGGGGGTTACAATGAGCAGTTCTTC. This chain uses TRBV7-8 with TRBJ2-1; the match to TRBD2 covers 8 bases. The CDR3 runs to 15 residues. CDR1 is SGHVS and CDR2 is FQNEAQ in the germline V gene. V lost 9 bases and J lost 4; bases outside the gene matches: 11.

The chain uses TRBV25-1 and TRBJ2-7, with a possible D match to TRBD2 (6 bases). V lost 4 bases to trimming and J lost 3 bases, with 7 bases between them. The CDR3 has 12 residues. Per the germline V gene, CDR1 is MGHDK and CDR2 is SYGVNS. The CDR3 nucleotides read TGTGCCAGCAGTGTGGGGGGCTACGAGCAGTACTTC. Translated, it gives CASSVGGYEQYF.

This sequence joins TRBV5-1 and TRBJ2-5; perhaps TRBD2 as D (6 bases). The CDR3 spans 14 residues. Per the germline V gene, CDR1 is SGHRS and CDR2 is YFSETQ. Trimming removed 5 bases from V and 3 bases from J, with 14 bases in between. The CDR3: CASSRGLGEETQYF. The CDR3 coding sequence is TGCGCCAGCAGTCGGGGGTTGGGAGAAGAGACCCAGTACTTC.

The rearrangement joins TRBV28 to TRBJ2-2; D perhaps matches TRBD2 (6 bases). This CDR3 comprises 15 residues. The germline CDR1 and CDR2 sequences are MDHEN and SYDVKM. Trimming left V 4 bases short and J 2 bases short, with 11 bases between. The DNA for the CDR3 is TGTGCCAGCAGTTCGTCCGGGACTAACACCGGGGAGCTGTTTTTT. This codes for CASSSSGTNTGELFF.

V is TRBV28 and J is TRBJ1-1; D call uncertain. The CDR3 spans 15 residues. Germline lookup yields CDR1 MDHEN and CDR2 SYDVKM. V was cut by 3 bases and J by 1 base, with 12 bases left in between. The CDR3 here is CASSFETRSNTEAFF. CDR3 DNA: TGTGCCAGCAGTTTCGAGACACGTTCGAACACTGAAGCTTTCTTT.

V gene TRBV9 combines with J gene TRBJ2-3; weak D call: TRBD2 (6 bases). Trimming took 3 bases from V and 2 from J, leaving 16 bases between them. The CDR3 extends over 16 amino acids. Germline CDR1 is SGDLS and CDR2 is YYNGEE. The CDR3 DNA sequence: TGTGCCAGCAGCGAGGACCCTGGGAGGTCCACAGATACGCAGTATTTT. Translation: CASSEDPGRSTDTQYF. The full variable domain, its missing parts supplied by reference TRBV9 and TRBJ2-3, is DSGVTQTPKHLITATGQRVTLRCSPRSGDLSVYWYQQSLDQGLQFLIQYYNGEERAKGNILERFSAQQFPDLHSELNLSSLELGDSALYFCASSEDPGRSTDTQYFGPGTRLTVL.

The count of this clone is one. V is TRBV27 and J is TRBJ1-1; tentative D call: TRBD1 (5 bases). Germline CDR1 is MNHEY and CDR2 is SMNVEV (reference sequence). V lost 4 bases and J 1 base, leaving 16 bases between the germline ends. There are 16 residues in the CDR3. CDR3 DNA: TGTGCCAGCAGTTCCCAATATCAAACAGGGAACACTGAAGCTTTCTTT. This sequence encodes CASSSQYQTGNTEAFF.

This rearrangement joins TRBV19 to TRBJ1-5; TRBD1 matches 7 bases. CDR3 length: 15 residues. Germline V lookup: CDR1 LNHDA, CDR2 SQIVND (reference sequence). Trimming removed 5 bases from V and 0 bases from J; junction bases left unmatched: 4. CDR3 nucleotides: TGTGCCAGTAGTTCGCGGGACAGTAGCAATCAGCCCCAGCATTTT. Translation gives CASSSRDSSNQPQHF.

The CDR3 loop is CASTLLRLNSPLHF. CDR3 sequence (DNA): TGTGCCAGCACTCTTTTGAGACTTAATTCACCCCTCCACTTT. The rearrangement uses TRBV6-1 and TRBJ1-6; the D is unclear. The length of the CDR3 is 14 residues. With 7 bases removed from V and 6 bases from J, the gap between germline ends came to 13 bases. CDR1 MNHNS and CDR2 SASEGT come from the germline V gene.

The chain links TRBV9 to TRBJ1-4; TRBD1 matches at 7 bases. With V trimmed by 0 bases and J by 5 bases, 10 bases remained unmatched. The CDR3 contains 17 residues. CDR1 SGDLS and CDR2 YYNGEE come from the germline V gene. CDR3 sequence: CASSVAQGDLVNEKLFF. CDR3 in DNA: TGTGCCAGCAGCGTAGCTCAGGGGGATCTCGTCAATGAAAAACTGTTTTTT.